This T cell receptor (beta chain) derives from a study of blood T cells in healthy people across ages. Combining a sample-barcoded 5' primer with a J-beta primer mix, a second PCR ran for roughly 7 to 11 cycles. TCRdb passed the 5' RACE reads through MiXCR, listing each CDR3 protein once. This sample has about 760,000 distinct CDR3 sequences; just over 55% occur once, and the top ten carry 20% to 30%. CDR3 length equals 13 residues. V was cut by 8 bases and J by 5 bases, with 13 bases left in between. From germline, CDR1 is SEHNR and CDR2 FQNEAQ (reference sequence). The sequenced sample was blood. The V and J genes are TRBV7-9 and TRBJ2-1; D uncertain. The sequence derives from a man between 35 and 55 years old in good health. The CDR3 DNA is TGTGCCAGCGGCCTAAACAGAGACAATGAGCAGTTCTTC. Its protein is CASGLNRDNEQFF.